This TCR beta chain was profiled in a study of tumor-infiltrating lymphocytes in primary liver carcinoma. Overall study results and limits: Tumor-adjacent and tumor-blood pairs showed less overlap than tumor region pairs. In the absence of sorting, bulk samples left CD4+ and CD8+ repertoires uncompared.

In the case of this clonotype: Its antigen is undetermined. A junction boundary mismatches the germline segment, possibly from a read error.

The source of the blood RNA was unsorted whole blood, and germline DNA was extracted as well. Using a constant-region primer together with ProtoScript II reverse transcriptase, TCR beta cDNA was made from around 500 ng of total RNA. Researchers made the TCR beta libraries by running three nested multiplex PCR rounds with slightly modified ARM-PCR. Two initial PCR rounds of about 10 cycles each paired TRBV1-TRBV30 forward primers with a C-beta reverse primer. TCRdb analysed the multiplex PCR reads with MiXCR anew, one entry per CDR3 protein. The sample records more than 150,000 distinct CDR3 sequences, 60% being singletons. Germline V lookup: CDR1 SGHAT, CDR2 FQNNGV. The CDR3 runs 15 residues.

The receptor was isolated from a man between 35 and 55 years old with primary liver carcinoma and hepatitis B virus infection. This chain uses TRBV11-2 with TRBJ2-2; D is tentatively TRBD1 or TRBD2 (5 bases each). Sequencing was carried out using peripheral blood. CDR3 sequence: CASSLAGTKTGELFF. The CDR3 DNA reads TGTGCCAGCAGCTTAGCTGGGACGAAGACCGGGGAGCTGTTTTTT.